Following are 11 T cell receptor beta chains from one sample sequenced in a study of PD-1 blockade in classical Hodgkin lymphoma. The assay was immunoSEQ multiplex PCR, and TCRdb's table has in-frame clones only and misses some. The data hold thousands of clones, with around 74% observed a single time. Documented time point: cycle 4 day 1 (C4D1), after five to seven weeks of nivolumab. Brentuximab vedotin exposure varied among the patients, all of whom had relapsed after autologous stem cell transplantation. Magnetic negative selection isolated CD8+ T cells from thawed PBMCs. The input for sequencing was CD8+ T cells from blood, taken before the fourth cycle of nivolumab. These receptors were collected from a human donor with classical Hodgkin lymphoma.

The CDR3 here is CASSARQGERGPDYGYTF. The CDR3 DNA sequence: TGTGCCAGCAGCGCCCGACAGGGGGAGCGGGGCCCTGACTATGGCTACACCTTC. The chain uses TRBV7-2 and TRBJ1-2, with 9 positions matching TRBD1. Per germline, CDR1 SGHTA and CDR2 FQGNSA. Germline trimming cut 5 bases from V and 3 bases from J; bases unmatched to any gene: 16. The CDR3 sequence is 18 residues long. Full variable domain (outside the CDR3, taken from reference TRBV7-2 and TRBJ1-2): GAGVSQSPSNKVTEKGKDVELRCDPISGHTALYWYRQSLGQGLEFLIYFQGNSAPDKSGLPSDRFSAERTGGSVSTLTIQRTQQEDSAVYLCASSARQGERGPDYGYTFGSGTRLTVV.

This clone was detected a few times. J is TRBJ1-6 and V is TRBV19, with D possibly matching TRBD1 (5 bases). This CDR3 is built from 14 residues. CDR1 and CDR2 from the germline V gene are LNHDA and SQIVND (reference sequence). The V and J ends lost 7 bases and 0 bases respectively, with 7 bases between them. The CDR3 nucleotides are TGTGCCAGTACGGGGGGCTCCTATAATTCACCCCTCCACTTT. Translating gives CASTGGSYNSPLHF.

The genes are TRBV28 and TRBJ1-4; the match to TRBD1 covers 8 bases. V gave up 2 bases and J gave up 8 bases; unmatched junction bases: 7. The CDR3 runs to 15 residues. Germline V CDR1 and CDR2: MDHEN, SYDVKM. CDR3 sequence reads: CASSLTQQGEEKLFF. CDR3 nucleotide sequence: TGTGCCAGCAGTTTAACTCAACAGGGGGAGGAAAAACTGTTTTTT.

Here the CDR3 reads CATSKKRFTDTQYF. CDR3 DNA: TGTGCCACCAGCAAGAAGCGGTTCACAGATACGCAGTATTTT. The rearrangement links TRBV15 to TRBJ2-3, with a tentative D call TRBD2 (5 bases). The V gene's germline CDR1 is LNHNV and CDR2 YYDKDF (reference sequence). V was trimmed by 4 bases and J by 2 bases, leaving 10 bases between them. The CDR3 has 14 amino acids.

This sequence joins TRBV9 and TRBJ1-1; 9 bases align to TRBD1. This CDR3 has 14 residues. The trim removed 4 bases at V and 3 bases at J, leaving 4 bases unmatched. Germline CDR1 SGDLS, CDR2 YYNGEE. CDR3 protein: CASSTQGADTEAFF. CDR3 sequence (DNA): TGTGCCAGCAGCACACAGGGGGCGGACACTGAAGCTTTCTTT.

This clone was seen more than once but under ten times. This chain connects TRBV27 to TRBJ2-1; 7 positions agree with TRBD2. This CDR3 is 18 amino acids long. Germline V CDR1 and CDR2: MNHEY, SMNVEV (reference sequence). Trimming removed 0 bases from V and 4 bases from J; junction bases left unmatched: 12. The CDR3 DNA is TGTGCCAGCAGTTTATCGGGGGGGGAGCCCCTTTCATACAATGAGCAGTTCTTC. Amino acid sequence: CASSLSGGEPLSYNEQFF.

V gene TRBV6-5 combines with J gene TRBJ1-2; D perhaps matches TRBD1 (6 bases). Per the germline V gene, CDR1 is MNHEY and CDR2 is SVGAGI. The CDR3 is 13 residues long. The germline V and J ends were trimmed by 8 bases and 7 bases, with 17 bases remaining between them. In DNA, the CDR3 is TGTGCCAGCTCTGACGGGGGCGGATCTGGCTACACCTTC. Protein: CASSDGGGSGYTF.

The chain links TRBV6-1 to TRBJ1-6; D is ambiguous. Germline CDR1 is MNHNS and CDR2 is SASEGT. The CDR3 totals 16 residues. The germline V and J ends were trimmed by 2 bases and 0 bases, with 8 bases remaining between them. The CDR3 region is CASSEFGHSYNSPLHF. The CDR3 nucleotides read TGTGCCAGCAGTGAATTTGGGCACTCCTATAATTCACCCCTCCACTTT.

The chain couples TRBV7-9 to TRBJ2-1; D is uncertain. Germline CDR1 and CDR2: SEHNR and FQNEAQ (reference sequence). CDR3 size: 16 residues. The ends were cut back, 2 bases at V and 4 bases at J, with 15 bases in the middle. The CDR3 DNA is TGTGCCAGCAGCTTAAAAGGCGCATTGGTATACAATGAGCAGTTCTTC. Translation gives CASSLKGALVYNEQFF.

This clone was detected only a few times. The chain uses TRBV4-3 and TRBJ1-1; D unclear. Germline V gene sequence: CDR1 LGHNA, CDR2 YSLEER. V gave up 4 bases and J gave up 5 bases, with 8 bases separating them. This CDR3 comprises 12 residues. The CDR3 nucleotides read TGCGCCAGCAGCCTGAAAGGAACTGAAGCTTTCTTT. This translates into CASSLKGTEAFF.

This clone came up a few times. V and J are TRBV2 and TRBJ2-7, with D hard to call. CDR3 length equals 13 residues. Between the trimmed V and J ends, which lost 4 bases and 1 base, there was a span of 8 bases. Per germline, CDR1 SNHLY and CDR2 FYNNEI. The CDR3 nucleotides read TGTGCCAGCAGTGTAGGTAATTCCTACGAGCAGTACTTC. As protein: CASSVGNSYEQYF.